These T cell receptor beta chains were read from a single sample in a study of cytomegalovirus exposure and HLA in healthy donors. TCRdb keeps only in-frame clones here, not all; method: immunoSEQ multiplex PCR. Found here are 150,000 to 250,000 clones, approximately 79% of them singletons; the top ten hold 3.5% to 5%. Sequencing input: PBMCs. The source is a woman aged 30 to 39 in good health and CMV-seropositive. CDR3s include the opening cysteine and the closing phenylalanine or tryptophan. A D gene is named only where the DNA matches it firmly. Not every row has a clone size; where given, it reads once, few, many or a size class.

abundance,v_gene,j_gene,d_gene,CDR3nt,CDR3aa
.,TRBV27,TRBJ2-5,.,TGTGCCAGCAGTTTATCAGGGGATCCCCAAACCCAGTACTTC,CASSLSGDPQTQYF
.,TRBV6-5,TRBJ2-7,TRBD2,TGTGCCAGCAGCGCAGCGGGAGGGTCCTACGAGCAGTACTTC,CASSAAGGSYEQYF
once,TRBV5-1,TRBJ2-2,.,TGCGCCAGCAGCTTCACAGATAACACCGGGGAGCTGTTTTTT,CASSFTDNTGELFF
.,TRBV10-3,TRBJ2-5,TRBD1,TGTGCCATCACACAGGGGCGCCACTCACAAGAGACCCAGTACTTC,CAITQGRHSQETQYF
.,TRBV13,TRBJ2-1,TRBD1,TGTGCCAGCAGCTCGGGACAGTCAAGCTCCTACAATGAGCAGTTCTTC,CASSSGQSSSYNEQFF
few,TRBV30,TRBJ2-1,TRBD1,TGTGCCTGGAGTGTTGCAGGGGGCAATGAGCAGTTCTTC,CAWSVAGGNEQFF
few,TRBV5-1,TRBJ1-1,.,TGCGCCAGCAGCCCCTTCCAGGGGCGAACTGAAGCTTTCTTT,CASSPFQGRTEAFF
once,TRBV10-3,TRBJ2-7,TRBD2,TGTGCCACAAAGACTAGCGGGGACTCCTACGAGCAGTACTTC,CATKTSGDSYEQYF
.,TRBV7-8,TRBJ2-7,TRBD2,TGTGCCAGCAGCTTAGGGACTAGCGGGAGTCTCGGCGAGCAGTACTTC,CASSLGTSGSLGEQYF
.,TRBV2,TRBJ1-6,.,TGTGCCAGCGAAAAGGGAGTGAATTCACCCCTCCACTTT,CASEKGVNSPLHF
.,TRBV29-1,TRBJ1-1,.,TGCAGCGTTGAGGCTGCAGTCCCGAACACTGAAGCTTTCTTT,CSVEAAVPNTEAFF
.,TRBV5-1,TRBJ2-3,TRBD2,TGCGCCAGCAGCCCCACCGCGGGAGGGTCCACAGATACGCAGTATTTT,CASSPTAGGSTDTQYF
once,TRBV4-1,TRBJ1-2,TRBD1,TGCGCCAGCAGCCCAGGACAGGGGGCGTCCCCTGGCTACACCTTC,CASSPGQGASPGYTF
.,TRBV5-6,TRBJ2-3,.,TGTGCCAGCAGCTTTGGTAGCGGCACAGATACGCAGTATTTT,CASSFGSGTDTQYF
.,TRBV5-5,TRBJ1-3,.,TGTGCCAGCAGATTGCAGGCGCTATCTGGAAACACCATATATTTT,CASRLQALSGNTIYF
.,TRBV27,TRBJ1-5,.,TGTGCCAGCAGTCCCGATTCAGGGAATCAGCCCCAGCATTTT,CASSPDSGNQPQHF
.,TRBV5-4,TRBJ2-6,.,TGTGCCAGCAGCGTACGGGGGGCAGGGGCCAACGTCCTGACTTTC,CASSVRGAGANVLTF
.,TRBV19,TRBJ1-5,.,TGTGCCAGTAGTGGCGGGGCGCGGCAGCCCCAGCATTTT,CASSGGARQPQHF
.,TRBV6-6,TRBJ2-3,TRBD1,TGTGCCAGCAGTTACTCGAGGACAGGTAGCACAGATACGCAGTATTTT,CASSYSRTGSTDTQYF
.,TRBV11-2,TRBJ2-3,TRBD1,TGTGCCAGCAGCTCCCTCCGGGACAGGGCGGCAGATACGCAGTATTTT,CASSSLRDRAADTQYF
.,TRBV23-1,TRBJ2-2,.,TGCGCCAGCAGTCACTTCGGACAGCAGGGAGGGGAGCTGTTTTTT,CASSHFGQQGGELFF
few,TRBV4-1,TRBJ2-7,.,TGCGCCAGCAGCCAAACGAGGGGGATCTCCTACGAGCAGTACTTC,CASSQTRGISYEQYF
.,TRBV4-1,TRBJ2-5,.,TGCGCCAGCAGCCACAAAGAGCGGGTGGGACGCGGTACAGAGACCCAGTACTTC,CASSHKERVGRGTETQYF
.,TRBV6-1,TRBJ1-5,TRBD1,TGTGCCAGCAGTGGACAGGGATTTAGCAATCAGCCCCAGCATTTT,CASSGQGFSNQPQHF
few,TRBV7-9,TRBJ2-2,.,TGTGCCAGCAGCTTAGCGCGGGGGCCCACCGGGGAGCTGTTTTTT,CASSLARGPTGELFF
.,TRBV5-1,TRBJ2-1,TRBD1,TGCGCCAGCAGCCTGTCTCTACAGGGGCCACTTGCCTCCAATGAGCAGTTCTTC,CASSLSLQGPLASNEQFF
.,TRBV10-3,TRBJ2-7,.,TGTGCCATCAGTGAGTCGAGAGGTCGCTACGAGCAGTACTTC,CAISESRGRYEQYF
.,TRBV19,TRBJ2-6,.,TGTGCCAGTAGTTACCAGGGAAGCGTCCTGACTTTC,CASSYQGSVLTF
.,TRBV27,TRBJ2-7,TRBD1,TGTGCCAGCAGGGGACAGGGGGCCATCGAGCAGTACTTC,CASRGQGAIEQYF
few,TRBV30,TRBJ1-2,.,TGTGCCTGGAGTTCCCAGGACAGATTTAACTATGGCTACACCTTC,CAWSSQDRFNYGYTF
once,TRBV7-6,TRBJ1-1,.,TGTGCCAGCAGCTTAGGAGGTAGGACATATGAAGCTTTCTTT,CASSLGGRTYEAFF
few,TRBV6-5,TRBJ2-3,.,TGTGCCAGCAGTTCCCGGGGAACTAGCACAGATACGCAGTATTTT,CASSSRGTSTDTQYF
.,TRBV9,TRBJ1-3,TRBD1,TGTGCCAGCAGCATAGGGACAGGCACTGGAAACACCATATATTTT,CASSIGTGTGNTIYF
once,TRBV10-3,TRBJ2-3,TRBD2,TGTGCCATCAGTCGGACCTACTTCGCGGGAGAATCAGATACGCAGTATTTT,CAISRTYFAGESDTQYF
once,TRBV6-1,TRBJ1-3,.,TGTGCCAGCGGTAGGAACAGGGCCTCTGGAAACACCATATATTTT,CASGRNRASGNTIYF
.,TRBV29-1,TRBJ2-7,TRBD1,TGCAGCGTTGCATGGACAGGGGGGTTCTACGAGCAGTACTTC,CSVAWTGGFYEQYF
once,TRBV6-1,TRBJ1-2,TRBD1,TGTGCCAGCACGGACAGGGTAGGGGTGCACGGCTACACCTTC,CASTDRVGVHGYTF
.,TRBV7-2,TRBJ2-5,.,TGTGCCAGCAGCTTGGACAGAACCGAGACCCAGTACTTC,CASSLDRTETQYF
.,TRBV5-4,TRBJ2-7,.,TGTGCCAGCAGCTTGGACCTGGGGCGGGAGCAGTACTTC,CASSLDLGREQYF
.,TRBV7-2,TRBJ2-2,.,TGTGCCAGCAGCCGAGTGGGGGGATCAACCGGGGAGCTGTTTTTT,CASSRVGGSTGELFF
.,TRBV7-6,TRBJ1-4,.,TGTGCCAGCAGCCCCCGGGTAGGGGATGAAAAACTGTTTTTT,CASSPRVGDEKLFF
.,TRBV7-6,TRBJ2-7,TRBD1,TGTGCCAGCAGCCCCACGACAGGGGCCGAGCAGTACTTC,CASSPTTGAEQYF
.,TRBV13,TRBJ2-7,TRBD1,TGTGCCAGCAGCTTAGGGGACAGGAAAATGGGTACCTACGAGCAGTACTTC,CASSLGDRKMGTYEQYF